This TCR beta chain was captured by sequencing in a study of T cell repertoires in cytomegalovirus infection. Study as a whole: Alongside well-studied HLA-B-restricted CMV epitopes, recently identified HLA-C-restricted CMV epitopes were also used.

Germline lookup yields CDR1 LNHDA and CDR2 SQIVND (reference sequence). The CDR3 length is 15 residues. Trimming shortened V by 7 bases and J by 6 bases, and 19 bases separated the two germline ends. In TCRdb, the reads were re-called with MiXCR into one record per CDR3 protein. The sample lists about 350,000 distinct CDR3 sequences, about 34% seen once, with 13% in the top ten. As regards this clonotype: The antigen is unknown.

The gene calls are TRBV19 and TRBJ2-1; the D call may be TRBD1 or TRBD2 (5 bases each). Specimen: cultured PBMCs, collected from culture after CMV antigen stimulation. The receptor was derived from a human donor in good health (CMV status not recorded). Some clones in this sample may be carry-over from other donors' samples. DNA for the CDR3: TGTGCCAGTACCATCACCGGGACCATAACCAATGAGCAGTTCTTC. Residues: CASTITGTITNEQFF.